These 4 T cell receptor beta chains originate from one sample sequenced in a study of CD8+ T cells in alopecia areata. Reverse transcribed after extraction, RNA yielded cDNA as the sequencing template. Sequenced by immunoSEQ multiplex PCR; TCRdb stores in-frame clones only, minus some. In the table there are 150,000 to 200,000 clones, just over 65% of which are singletons. This material consisted of CD8+ T cells sorted from blood, taken at week 0. These receptor sequences come from a human donor with alopecia areata.

The chain is built from TRBV27 and TRBJ2-1; D might be TRBD1 (7 bases). The V gene lost 2 bases and the J gene lost 10 bases, with 15 bases spanning the gap. From germline, CDR1 is MNHEY and CDR2 SMNVEV (reference sequence). The CDR3 sequence is 14 residues long. CDR3: CASSLPGGGHEQFF. The CDR3 nucleotides are TGTGCCAGCAGTTTACCTGGAGGGGGCCACGAGCAGTTCTTC.

This clone showed up just a few times. The chain links TRBV14 to TRBJ2-1, with D hard to call. V was clipped by 4 bases and J by 0 bases, with 10 bases between them. This CDR3 comprises 15 residues. Looked up from germline, CDR1 is SGHDN and CDR2 is FVKESK. The chain's CDR3 is CASSPTVSSYNEQFF. The DNA of the CDR3 is TGTGCCAGCAGCCCCACAGTGAGCTCCTACAATGAGCAGTTCTTC.

The CDR3 DNA is TGCGCCAGCAGCCCGAGACAGGGGATCCCCTACGAGCAGTACTTC. It specifies CASSPRQGIPYEQYF. This rearrangement joins TRBV5-1 to TRBJ2-7, with 8 nucleotides matching TRBD1. The V gene's germline CDR1 is SGHRS and CDR2 YFSETQ. This CDR3 has 15 residues. J lost 2 bases, V lost 4 bases, and 8 bases had no gene match.

V gene TRBV4-1 combines with J gene TRBJ1-2, with a tentative D call TRBD1 (6 bases). This CDR3 comprises 16 residues. V lost 4 bases, J lost 0 bases, and 15 bases lay in between. In germline, CDR1 is MGHRA, CDR2 YSYEKL. CDR3: CASSLGGQGSNYGYTF. Here the CDR3 DNA reads TGCGCCAGCAGCCTCGGGGGGCAGGGGTCTAACTATGGCTACACCTTC.